A selection of T cell receptor beta chains follows, all from one sample in a study of blood T cell repertoires in COVID-19. This table comes from immunoSEQ multiplex PCR, and its TCRdb copy is limited to in-frame clones, with some not included. The table shows some 60,000 clones, with around 81% occurring only once. Sequences were obtained from peripheral blood. The origin of the receptors is a woman of 80 years or more with active or convalescent COVID-19. Both conserved end residues are part of each CDR3. A D gene is named only where the DNA matches it firmly. Size is omitted from some rows. Given values are once, few, many or a class for expanded clones.

J,size,V,D,CDR3
TRBJ2-5,-,TRBV5-8,TRBD2,CASSLGLATETQYF
TRBJ2-5,-,TRBV6-5,TRBD1,CASSPGQGPETQYF
TRBJ2-2,-,TRBV7-2,TRBD2,CASSASGGATGELFF
TRBJ1-2,-,TRBV5-1,-,CASSPDSLANYGYTF
TRBJ1-5,-,TRBV5-8,-,CASSLEGRGNQPQHF
TRBJ1-2,once,TRBV12-5,-,CASGFFGGTGRGYGYTF
TRBJ2-3,few,TRBV9,TRBD2,CASSGLLAAPAGDTQYF
TRBJ1-2,many,TRBV21-1,-,CASSKVFRQGISTNYGYTF
TRBJ1-2,-,TRBV3-1/TRBV3-2,-,CASSPRDGTSYGYTF
TRBJ2-7,-,TRBV27,-,CASSLGQLPREQYF
TRBJ2-7,-,TRBV5-1,-,CASSLDPGGYEQYF
TRBJ1-2,-,TRBV2,-,CASSGDTAIYGYTF
TRBJ1-1,once,TRBV11-2,TRBD1,CASSYGTALGGTEAFF
TRBJ2-7,-,TRBV3-1/TRBV3-2,TRBD1,CASSPTGGPYEQYF
TRBJ1-2,-,TRBV6-2/TRBV6-3,-,CASSYGAGGDYGYTF
TRBJ2-1,-,TRBV7-2,TRBD1,CASSLGQGYNEQFF